This entry describes one T cell receptor beta chain. This receptor's antigen is unknown. Base quality data are lacking; no much larger clone is found one base away. The sample belongs to a study of T cell responses to AZD1222 COVID-19 vaccine (dated by TCRdb to 2020 to 2023). Broadly, across the study: Because spike-specific TCR depth and breadth did not differ between the two schedules, AZD1222 recipients who got a second dose at roughly 4 weeks were pooled with those who got a second dose at roughly 12 weeks. TCR sequencing was performed for fewer than 250 trial participants, of whom about 200 were given two doses of AZD1222 and some 26 were given two doses of MenACWY control vaccine. Enrollment into the trials was organized by age into subgroups of 18-55, 56-69 and 70-plus years, and those subgroups contained 148, 28 and 57 TCR-sequenced participants, respectively. Broader findings and caveats from the paper: The 56-69-year group was small, and its depth increase did not reach significance, likely because of low power. The vaccine-associated CD4 TCRs covered the entire spike protein, and the dominant responses fell in regions 160-218 and 743-854. No day 14 peak-response samples were available, so repertoires were characterized only after the peak T cell response. Reportedly, close to half of the unique spike-specific TCRs recognized epitopes lying outside the regions that are mutated in the B.1.351 and B.1.1.7 variants. Conclusions about previously exposed vaccinees are limited, since just a handful of AZD1222 recipients were seropositive for SARS-CoV-2 at baseline. Participants were mostly white British, with more females than males. The authors suggested clonal diversity may have been underestimated. After two AZD1222 doses, spike-specific TCR breadth and depth were significantly higher than at day 0 and than in MenACWY recipients.

The CDR3 regions of human TCRbeta chains were analyzed by immunosequencing. The study's own analysis went as follows. Repertoire TCRs were matched against a reference library of SARS-CoV-2-specific TCRs generated with the MIRA antigen-specificity platform. Breadth meant the fraction of unique TCRs that were SARS-CoV-2-associated, whereas depth meant the fraction of total T cells that were SARS-CoV-2-associated. Using the MIRA data, every spike-specific TCR was mapped to the spike region that the TCR reacted to and assigned to either a CD4 or a CD8 class. Log10-transformed breadth and depth values were compared by one-way ANOVA with Sidak's multiple comparisons tests. TCRdb took over this immuneACCESS table, retaining in-frame rearrangements with V and J assigned. Such tables are incomplete; in checked studies, under half of the missing clones stem from an unresolved V gene, and the remainder is unexplained. V and J calls and clone size come straight from that table; D and trimming were deduced from the DNA. The sample table records 150,000 or so clones; over 85% of these occur just once. The biggest ten clones account for under 20% of the sample.

The CDR3 has 14 amino acids, counting the end cysteine and phenylalanine. The sequence is cut down to CDR3 DNA, 42 bases in frame from base 1. In the germline V gene, CDR1 corresponds to SGDLS and CDR2 to YYNGEE. V is clipped by 4 bases and J by 1 base, and the sequence between their germline boundaries is 9 bases long. The time point label here, explained by the study, means: baseline before first vaccination. Samples from vaccinated people were obtained from the UK trials COV001 and COV002, which included a single-blind randomized controlled phase 2/3 trial of AZD1222 (ChAdOx1 nCoV-19) in healthy adults. For TCRbeta chain sequencing, PBMC samples from trial participants were taken at day 0 and at day 28 after the second dose.

Recombination connected TRBV9 to TRBJ1-3; the D gene identity is not certain. The material sequenced was peripheral blood, taken on day 0 of AZD1222 vaccination. The receptor was isolated from an adult in good health. The CDR3 region: CASSSRSSGNTIYF. DNA sequence: TGTGCCAGCAGCTCTAGGTCATCTGGAAACACCATATATTTT. Joined to the reference TRBV9 and TRBJ1-3 proteins, this CDR3 gives the full variable domain: DSGVTQTPKHLITATGQRVTLRCSPRSGDLSVYWYQQSLDQGLQFLIQYYNGEERAKGNILERFSAQQFPDLHSELNLSSLELGDSALYFCASSSRSSGNTIYFGEGSWLTVV.